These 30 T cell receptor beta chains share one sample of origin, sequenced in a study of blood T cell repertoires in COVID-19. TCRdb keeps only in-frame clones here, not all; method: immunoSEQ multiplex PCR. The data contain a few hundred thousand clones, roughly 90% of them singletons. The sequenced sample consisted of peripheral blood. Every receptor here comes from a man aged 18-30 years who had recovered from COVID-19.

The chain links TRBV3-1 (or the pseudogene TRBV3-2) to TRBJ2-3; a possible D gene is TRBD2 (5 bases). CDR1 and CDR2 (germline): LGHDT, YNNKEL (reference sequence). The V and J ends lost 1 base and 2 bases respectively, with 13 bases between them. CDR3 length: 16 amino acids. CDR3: CASSQGPSRVTDTQYF. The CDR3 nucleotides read TGTGCCAGCAGCCAAGGCCCTAGCCGCGTCACAGATACGCAGTATTTT.

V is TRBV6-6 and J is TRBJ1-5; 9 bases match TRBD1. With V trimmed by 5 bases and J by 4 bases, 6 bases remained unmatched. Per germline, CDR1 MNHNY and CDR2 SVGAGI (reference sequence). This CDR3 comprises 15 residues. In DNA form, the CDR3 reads TGTGCCAGCAGTGCCAGGACAGGGGTAAATCAGCCCCAGCATTTT. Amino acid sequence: CASSARTGVNQPQHF.

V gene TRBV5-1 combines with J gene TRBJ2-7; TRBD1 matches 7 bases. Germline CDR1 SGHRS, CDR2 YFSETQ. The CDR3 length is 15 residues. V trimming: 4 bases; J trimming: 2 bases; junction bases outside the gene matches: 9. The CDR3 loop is CASSLRTGDTYEQYF. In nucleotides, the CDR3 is TGCGCCAGCAGCCTCCGGACAGGAGACACCTACGAGCAGTACTTC.

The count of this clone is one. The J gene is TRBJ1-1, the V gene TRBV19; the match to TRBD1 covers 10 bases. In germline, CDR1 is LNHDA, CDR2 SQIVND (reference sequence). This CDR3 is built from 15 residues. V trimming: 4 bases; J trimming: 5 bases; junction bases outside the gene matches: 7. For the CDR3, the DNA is TGTGCCAGTAGTACCGAGGGGACAGGGGAGACTGAAGCTTTCTTT. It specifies CASSTEGTGETEAFF.

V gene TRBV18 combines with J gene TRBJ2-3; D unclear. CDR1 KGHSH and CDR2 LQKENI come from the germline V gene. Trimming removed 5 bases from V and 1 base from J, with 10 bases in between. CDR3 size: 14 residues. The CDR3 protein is CASSLEYGTDTQYF. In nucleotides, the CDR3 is TGTGCCAGCTCATTAGAGTACGGCACAGATACGCAGTATTTT.

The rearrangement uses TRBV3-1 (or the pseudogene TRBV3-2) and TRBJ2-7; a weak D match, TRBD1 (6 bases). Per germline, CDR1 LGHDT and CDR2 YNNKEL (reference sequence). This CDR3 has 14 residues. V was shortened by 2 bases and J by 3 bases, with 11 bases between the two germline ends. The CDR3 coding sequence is TGTGCCAGCAGCCAACCCGGACAGAGCTACGAGCAGTACTTC. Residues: CASSQPGQSYEQYF.

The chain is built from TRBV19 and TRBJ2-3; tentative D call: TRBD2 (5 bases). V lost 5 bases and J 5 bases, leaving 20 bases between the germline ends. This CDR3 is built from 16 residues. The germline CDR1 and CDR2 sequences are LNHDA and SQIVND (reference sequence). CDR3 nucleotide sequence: TGTGCCAGTAGTGAGCCGGGATACCTGAGGTTAGATACGCAGTATTTT. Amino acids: CASSEPGYLRLDTQYF.

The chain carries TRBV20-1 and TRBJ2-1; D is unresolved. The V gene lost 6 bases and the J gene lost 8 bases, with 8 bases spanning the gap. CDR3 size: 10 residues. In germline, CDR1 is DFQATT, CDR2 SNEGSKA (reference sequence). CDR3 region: CSASRHEQFF. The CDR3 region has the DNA TGCAGTGCATCCAGGCATGAGCAGTTCTTC.

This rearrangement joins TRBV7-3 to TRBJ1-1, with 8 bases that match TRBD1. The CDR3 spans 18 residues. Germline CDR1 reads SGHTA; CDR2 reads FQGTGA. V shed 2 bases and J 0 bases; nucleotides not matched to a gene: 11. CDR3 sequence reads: CASSLFPRDRSLNTEAFF. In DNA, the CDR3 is TGTGCCAGCAGCTTATTTCCCCGGGACAGGAGCCTGAACACTGAAGCTTTCTTT. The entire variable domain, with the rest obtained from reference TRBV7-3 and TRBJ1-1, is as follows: GAGVSQTPSNKVTEKGKYVELRCDPISGHTALYWYRQSLGQGPEFLIYFQGTGAADDSGLPNDRFFAVRPEGSVSTLKIQRTERGDSAVYLCASSLFPRDRSLNTEAFFGQGTRLTVV.

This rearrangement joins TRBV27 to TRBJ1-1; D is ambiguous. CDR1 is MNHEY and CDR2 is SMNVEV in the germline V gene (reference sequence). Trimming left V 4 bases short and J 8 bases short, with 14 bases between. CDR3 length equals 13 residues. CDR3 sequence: CASSSAGEWEAFF. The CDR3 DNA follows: TGTGCCAGCAGTTCCGCGGGAGAGTGGGAAGCTTTCTTT.

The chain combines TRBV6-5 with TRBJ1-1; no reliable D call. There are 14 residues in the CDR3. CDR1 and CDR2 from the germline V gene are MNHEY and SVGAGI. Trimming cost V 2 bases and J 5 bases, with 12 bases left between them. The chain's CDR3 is CASSYRLGRTEAFF. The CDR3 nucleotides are TGTGCCAGCAGTTACCGACTAGGACGGACTGAAGCTTTCTTT.

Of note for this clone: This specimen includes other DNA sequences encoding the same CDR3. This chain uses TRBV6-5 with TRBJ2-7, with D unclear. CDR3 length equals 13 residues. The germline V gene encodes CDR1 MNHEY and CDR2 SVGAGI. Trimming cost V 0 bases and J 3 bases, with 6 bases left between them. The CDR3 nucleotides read TGTGCCAGCAGTTACTCGAGAGGCTACGAGCAGTACTTC. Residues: CASSYSRGYEQYF.

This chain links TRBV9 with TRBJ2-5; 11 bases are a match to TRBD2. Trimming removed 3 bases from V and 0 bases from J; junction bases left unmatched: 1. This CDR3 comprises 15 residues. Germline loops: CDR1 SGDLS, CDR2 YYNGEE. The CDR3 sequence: CASSASGGNQETQYF. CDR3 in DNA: TGTGCCAGCAGCGCTAGCGGGGGGAACCAAGAGACCCAGTACTTC.

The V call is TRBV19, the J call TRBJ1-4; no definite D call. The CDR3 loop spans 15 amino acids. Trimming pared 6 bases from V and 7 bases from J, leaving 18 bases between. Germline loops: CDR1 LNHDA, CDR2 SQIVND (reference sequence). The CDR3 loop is CASSRPGSVGEKLFF. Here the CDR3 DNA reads TGTGCCAGTAGCCGTCCGGGATCCGTGGGTGAAAAACTGTTTTTT. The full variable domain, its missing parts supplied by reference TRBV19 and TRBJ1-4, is DGGITQSPKYLFRKEGQNVTLSCEQNLNHDAMYWYRQDPGQGLRLIYYSQIVNDFQKGDIAEGYSVSREKKESFPLTVTSAQKNPTAFYLCASSRPGSVGEKLFFGSGTQLSVL.

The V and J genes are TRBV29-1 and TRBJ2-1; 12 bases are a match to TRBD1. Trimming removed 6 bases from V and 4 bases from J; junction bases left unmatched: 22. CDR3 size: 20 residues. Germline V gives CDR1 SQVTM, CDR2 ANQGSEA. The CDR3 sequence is CSVTKQTGTGGYSRYNEQFF. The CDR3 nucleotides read TGCAGCGTGACAAAACAGACCGGGACAGGGGGCTATTCGCGTTACAATGAGCAGTTCTTC.

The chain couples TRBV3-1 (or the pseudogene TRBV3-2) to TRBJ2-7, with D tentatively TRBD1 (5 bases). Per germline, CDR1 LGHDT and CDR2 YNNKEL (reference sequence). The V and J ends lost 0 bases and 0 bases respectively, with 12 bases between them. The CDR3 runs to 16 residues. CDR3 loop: CASSQDWKGVSYEQYF. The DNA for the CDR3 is TGTGCCAGCAGCCAAGATTGGAAAGGGGTCTCCTACGAGCAGTACTTC.

CDR3 DNA: TGTGCCAGTAGTATAGCTTTGGACAACTACGAGCAGTACTTC. This translates into CASSIALDNYEQYF. The chain uses TRBV19 and TRBJ2-7; possibly TRBD1 for D (5 bases). V was trimmed by 1 base and J by 3 bases, leaving 10 bases between them. Germline loops: CDR1 LNHDA, CDR2 SQIVND (reference sequence). This CDR3 has 14 amino acids.

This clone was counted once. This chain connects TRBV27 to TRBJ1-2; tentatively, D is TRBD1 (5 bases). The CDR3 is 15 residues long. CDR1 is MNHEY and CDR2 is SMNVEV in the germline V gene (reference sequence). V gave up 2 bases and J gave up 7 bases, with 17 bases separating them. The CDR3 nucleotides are TGTGCCAGCAGTTTAGATGGTTTGGGAAGGGGTGGCTACACCTTC. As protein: CASSLDGLGRGGYTF.

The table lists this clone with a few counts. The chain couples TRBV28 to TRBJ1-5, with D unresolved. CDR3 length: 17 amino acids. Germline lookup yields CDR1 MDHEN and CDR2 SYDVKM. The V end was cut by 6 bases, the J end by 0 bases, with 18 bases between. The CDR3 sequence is CASSNMFVGFSNQPQHF. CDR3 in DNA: TGTGCCAGCAGCAACATGTTTGTGGGCTTTAGCAATCAGCCCCAGCATTTT.

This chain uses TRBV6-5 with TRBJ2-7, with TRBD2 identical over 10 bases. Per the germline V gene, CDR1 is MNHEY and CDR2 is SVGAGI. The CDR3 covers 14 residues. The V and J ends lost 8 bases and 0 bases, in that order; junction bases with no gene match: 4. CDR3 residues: CASGTSESSYEQYF. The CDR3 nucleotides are TGTGCCAGCGGGACTAGCGAGAGCTCCTACGAGCAGTACTTC.

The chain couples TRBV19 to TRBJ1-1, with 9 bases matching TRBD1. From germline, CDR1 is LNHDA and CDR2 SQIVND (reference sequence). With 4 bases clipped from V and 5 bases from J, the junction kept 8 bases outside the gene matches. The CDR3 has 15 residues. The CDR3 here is CASSNPGQGSTEAFF. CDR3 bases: TGTGCCAGTAGTAACCCGGGACAGGGAAGTACTGAAGCTTTCTTT.

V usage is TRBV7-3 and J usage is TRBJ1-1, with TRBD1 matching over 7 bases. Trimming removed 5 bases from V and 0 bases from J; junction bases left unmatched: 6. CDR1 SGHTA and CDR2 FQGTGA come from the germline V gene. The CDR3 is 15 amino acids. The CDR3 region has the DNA TGTGCCAGCAGCACACAGGGGAATGTGAACACTGAAGCTTTCTTT. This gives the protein CASSTQGNVNTEAFF.

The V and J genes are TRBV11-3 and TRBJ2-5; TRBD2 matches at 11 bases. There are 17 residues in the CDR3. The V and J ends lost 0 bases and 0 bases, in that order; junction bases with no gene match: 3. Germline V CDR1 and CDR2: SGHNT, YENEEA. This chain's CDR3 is CASSLEGLAEYQETQYF. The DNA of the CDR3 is TGTGCCAGCAGCTTAGAGGGACTAGCGGAGTACCAAGAGACCCAGTACTTC.

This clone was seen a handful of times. The CDR3: CASSFASGRASNTGELFF. The CDR3 DNA sequence: TGTGCCAGCAGCTTTGCTAGCGGGAGGGCTTCGAACACCGGGGAGCTGTTTTTT. The rearrangement links TRBV7-3 to TRBJ2-2, with 12 positions matching TRBD2. Germline CDR1 SGHTA, CDR2 FQGTGA. Trimming took 3 bases from V and 0 from J; bases not matched to a gene: 5. There are 18 residues in the CDR3.

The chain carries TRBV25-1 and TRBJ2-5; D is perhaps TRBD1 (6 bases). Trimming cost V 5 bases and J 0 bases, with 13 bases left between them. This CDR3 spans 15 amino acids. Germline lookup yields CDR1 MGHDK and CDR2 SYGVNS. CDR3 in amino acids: CASSPRQVYQETQYF. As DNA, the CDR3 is TGTGCCAGCAGTCCCCGACAGGTCTACCAAGAGACCCAGTACTTC.

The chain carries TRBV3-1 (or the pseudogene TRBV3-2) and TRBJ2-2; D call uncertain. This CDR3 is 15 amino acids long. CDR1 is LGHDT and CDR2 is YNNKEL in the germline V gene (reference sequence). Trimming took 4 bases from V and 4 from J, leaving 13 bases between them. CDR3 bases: TGTGCCAGCAGCCCCTCAGTTGATCCCACCGGGGAGCTGTTTTTT. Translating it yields CASSPSVDPTGELFF.

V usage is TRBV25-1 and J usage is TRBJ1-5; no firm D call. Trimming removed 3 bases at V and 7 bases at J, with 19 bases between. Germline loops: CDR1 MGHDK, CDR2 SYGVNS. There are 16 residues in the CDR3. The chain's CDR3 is CASSERGWQAGQPQHF. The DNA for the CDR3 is TGTGCCAGCAGTGAGCGGGGTTGGCAGGCAGGACAGCCCCAGCATTTT.

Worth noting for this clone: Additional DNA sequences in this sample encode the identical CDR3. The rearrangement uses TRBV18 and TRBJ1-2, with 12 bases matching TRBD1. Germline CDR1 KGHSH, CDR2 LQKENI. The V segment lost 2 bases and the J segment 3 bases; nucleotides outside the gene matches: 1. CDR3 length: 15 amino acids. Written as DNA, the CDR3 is TGTGCCAGCTCACCAGGGACAGGGGGCGACTATGGCTACACCTTC. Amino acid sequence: CASSPGTGGDYGYTF.

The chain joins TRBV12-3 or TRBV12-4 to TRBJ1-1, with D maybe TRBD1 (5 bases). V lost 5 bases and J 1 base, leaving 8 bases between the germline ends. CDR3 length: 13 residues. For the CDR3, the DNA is TGTGCCAGCAGTAAGGACACGAACACTGAAGCTTTCTTT. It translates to CASSKDTNTEAFF.

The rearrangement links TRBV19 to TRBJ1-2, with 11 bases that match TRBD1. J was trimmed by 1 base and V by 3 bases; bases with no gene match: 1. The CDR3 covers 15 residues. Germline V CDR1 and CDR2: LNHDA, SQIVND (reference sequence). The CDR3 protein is CASSMGQGGNYGYTF. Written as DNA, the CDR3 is TGTGCCAGTAGTATGGGACAGGGGGGTAACTATGGCTACACCTTC.